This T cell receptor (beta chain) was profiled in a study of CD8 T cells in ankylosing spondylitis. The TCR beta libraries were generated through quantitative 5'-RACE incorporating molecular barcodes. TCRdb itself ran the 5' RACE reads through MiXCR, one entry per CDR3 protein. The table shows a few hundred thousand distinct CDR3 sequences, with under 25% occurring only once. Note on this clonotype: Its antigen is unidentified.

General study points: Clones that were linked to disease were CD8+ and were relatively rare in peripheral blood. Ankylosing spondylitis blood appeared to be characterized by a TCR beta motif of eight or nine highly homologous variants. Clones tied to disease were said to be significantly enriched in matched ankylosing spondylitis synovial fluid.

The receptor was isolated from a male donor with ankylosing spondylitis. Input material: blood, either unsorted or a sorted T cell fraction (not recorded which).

In DNA form, the CDR3 reads TGCAGCGTGCCGAGACAGGGCTTTAACACTGAAGCTTTCTTT. It translates to CSVPRQGFNTEAFF. The V gene is TRBV29-1, the J gene TRBJ1-1; 7 bases line up with TRBD1. V dropped 6 bases and J dropped 2; count of bases not matched to a gene: 9. The CDR3 contains 14 residues. Germline V gene lookup returns CDR1 SQVTM and CDR2 ANQGSEA.